This T cell receptor beta chain was identified during a study of a mutant IDH1 vaccine in newly diagnosed glioma. Findings of the study overall: Evidence of vaccine-induced immune responses was documented in approximately 93% of patients.

As concerns this clone: Its antigen is as yet unknown.

Time point reported: baseline, week 1 (first vaccination visit). Treatment indicated: pre-vaccination baseline after standard-of-care therapy. J was trimmed by 5 bases and V by 0 bases; bases with no gene match: 5. Germline V gene lookup returns CDR1 SGDLS and CDR2 YYNGEE. The CDR3 has 15 residues. Profiled with immunoSEQ multiplex PCR; TCRdb holds only in-frame clones, not every one. Here the sample spans approximately 70,000 clones, 75% to 85% being singletons. This sample comprised PBMCs, obtained from a glioma patient treated with radiotherapy, temozolomide or both. The V gene is TRBV9, the J gene TRBJ2-5; 9 nucleotides align to TRBD2. This TCR was recovered from a man aged 50 to 60 with glioma. The CDR3, as DNA: TGTGCCAGCAGCGTAGGGAATAGCGGGGGTGAGACCCAGTACTTC. Amino acids: CASSVGNSGGETQYF.